The 19 T cell receptor beta chains below were found in one sample sequenced in a study of pediatric ulcerative colitis. Rectal tissue came from one to two pinch biopsies taken at colonoscopy. Profiling relied on immunoSEQ multiplex PCR, and the TCRdb table lists in-frame clones only, not all of them. The repertoire consists of 36,000 or so clones, with around four fifths occurring once and the leading ten covering 0.65% to 0.95%. Sequenced: gut tissue. These receptors all stem from a boy between 10 and 17 years old with moderate ulcerative colitis.

The chain recombines TRBV5-1 with TRBJ2-1, with D unresolved. The CDR3 covers 12 residues. V dropped 4 bases and J dropped 4 bases, with 6 bases sitting between them. In germline, CDR1 is SGHRS, CDR2 YFSETQ. The CDR3 protein is CASSEAYNEQFF. The CDR3, as DNA: TGCGCCAGCAGCGAGGCTTACAATGAGCAGTTCTTC.

The chain employs TRBV5-1 and TRBJ1-6; D unresolved. The germline CDR1 and CDR2 sequences are SGHRS and YFSETQ. With 2 bases removed from V and 6 bases from J, the gap between germline ends came to 12 bases. CDR3 size: 15 residues. DNA for the CDR3: TGCGCCAGCAGCTTCCAGGAGGGAACTAATTCACCCCTCCACTTT. This encodes CASSFQEGTNSPLHF.

The chain employs TRBV19 and TRBJ2-4; 7 bases are a match to TRBD1. The CDR3 is 15 amino acids. The germline V gene has CDR1 LNHDA and CDR2 SQIVND (reference sequence). V gave up 4 bases and J gave up 7 bases; unmatched junction bases: 10. Here the CDR3 reads CASSTSTGWKNIQYF. The DNA of the CDR3 is TGTGCCAGTAGTACTTCGACAGGGTGGAAGAACATTCAGTACTTC.

This chain connects TRBV11-2 to TRBJ2-5; weak D call: TRBD1 (6 bases). CDR1 and CDR2 (germline): SGHAT, FQNNGV. This CDR3 has 15 amino acids. Trimming stripped 2 bases from V and 1 base from J, with 11 bases between. The CDR3 sequence is CASSLQGNSQETQYF. CDR3 sequence (DNA): TGTGCCAGCAGCTTACAGGGGAACTCCCAAGAGACCCAGTACTTC.

This clone has a single count. The J gene is TRBJ1-2, the V gene TRBV4-1; no reliable D call. Trimming took 1 base from V and 4 from J, leaving 7 bases between them. The CDR3 sequence is 13 residues long. CDR1 and CDR2 (germline): MGHRA, YSYEKL. In DNA, the CDR3 is TGCGCCAGCAGCCAAGGGGCGGGCTATGGCTACACCTTC. Translation: CASSQGAGYGYTF.

The rearrangement joins TRBV6-1 to TRBJ1-2, with 8 bases aligning to TRBD1. Germline CDR1 MNHNS, CDR2 SASEGT. The trim removed 1 base at V and 7 bases at J, leaving 5 bases unmatched. This CDR3 contains 14 residues. The CDR3 loop is CASSEGTGWSGYTF. For the CDR3, the DNA is TGTGCCAGCAGTGAAGGGACAGGGTGGAGTGGCTACACCTTC.

In its sample, this clone is medium-sized. The chain uses TRBV21-1 and TRBJ1-1. TRBV21-1 constitutes a pseudogene. The CDR3 runs 12 residues. This CDR3 is CASSKMNTEAFF. The DNA of the CDR3 is TGTGCCAGCAGCAAAATGAACACTGAAGCTTTCTTT.

This clone has only a few counts. V gene TRBV6-5 combines with J gene TRBJ1-5; D possibly corresponds to TRBD1 (5 bases). The CDR3 loop spans 13 amino acids. V gave up 2 bases and J gave up 6 bases, with 8 bases separating them. In germline, CDR1 is MNHEY, CDR2 SVGAGI. CDR3 in amino acids: CASSYGRAQPQHF. In nucleotides, the CDR3 is TGTGCCAGCAGTTACGGCAGGGCTCAGCCCCAGCATTTT.

The chain joins TRBV14 to TRBJ2-1, with TRBD2 matching over 9 bases. There are 17 residues in the CDR3. With 1 base clipped from V and 4 bases from J, the junction kept 8 bases outside the gene matches. Per germline, CDR1 SGHDN and CDR2 FVKESK. CDR3 DNA sequence: TGTGCCAGCAGCCAAGGTGGGGTAGCGGGGGAATACAATGAGCAGTTCTTC. Its protein is CASSQGGVAGEYNEQFF.

The chain is built from TRBV5-1 and TRBJ2-1, with TRBD2 identical over 13 bases. The V gene's germline CDR1 is SGHRS and CDR2 YFSETQ. The trim removed 5 bases at V and 7 bases at J, leaving 3 bases unmatched. This CDR3 comprises 14 residues. The chain's CDR3 is CASRLAGGRNEQFF. CDR3 bases: TGCGCCAGCAGACTAGCGGGAGGGAGGAATGAGCAGTTCTTC.

The chain is built from TRBV6-1 and TRBJ2-5; D might be TRBD1 (6 bases). Germline CDR1 MNHNS, CDR2 SASEGT. V lost 5 bases to trimming and J lost 5 bases, with 12 bases between them. There are 13 residues in the CDR3. In nucleotides, the CDR3 is TGTGCCAGCAGTTTCCGGACAGACGAGACCCAGTACTTC. It codes for CASSFRTDETQYF.

The chain joins TRBV4-1 to TRBJ2-7; D tentatively reads TRBD1 or TRBD2 (6 bases each). The germline V and J ends were trimmed by 3 bases and 1 base, with 19 bases remaining between them. This CDR3 is built from 17 residues. Germline V gene sequence: CDR1 MGHRA, CDR2 YSYEKL. This CDR3 reads CASSHPRGGSGSYEQYF. The CDR3, as DNA: TGCGCCAGCAGCCACCCCAGAGGGGGTAGCGGATCCTACGAGCAGTACTTC.

V gene TRBV1 combines with J gene TRBJ2-1; the DNA was not compared with TRBD2, the D call given in the table. TRBV1 is described as a pseudogene. This CDR3 is built from 15 residues. This chain's CDR3 is CTSSQDQRENGEQFF. The CDR3 DNA is TGCACCAGCAGCCAAGATCAGCGGGAGAATGGTGAGCAGTTCTTC.

This chain joins TRBV7-2 and TRBJ2-5; possibly TRBD2 for D (6 bases). Germline V lookup: CDR1 SGHTA, CDR2 FQGNSA. V was pared by 4 bases and J by 0 bases, with 15 bases between. The CDR3 is 16 amino acids. The CDR3 DNA is TGTGCCAGCAGCTGGAGACTAGGCCAAAACCAAGAGACCCAGTACTTC. Translating it yields CASSWRLGQNQETQYF.

The chain has TRBV5-4 and TRBJ2-1, with a weak D call TRBD2 (6 bases). This CDR3 is built from 18 residues. V lost 0 bases and J 4 bases, leaving 20 bases between the germline ends. CDR1 and CDR2 from the germline V gene are SGHNT and YYREEE (reference sequence). This CDR3 is CASSLGTWGEERYNEQFF. The DNA for the CDR3 is TGTGCCAGCAGCTTGGGAACTTGGGGGGAGGAGAGGTACAATGAGCAGTTCTTC. The variable domain in full, with the rest retrieved from reference TRBV5-4 and TRBJ2-1, is ETGVTQSPTHLIKTRGQQVTLRCSSQSGHNTVSWYQQALGQGPQFIFQYYREEENGRGNFPPRFSGLQFPNYSSELNVNALELDDSALYLCASSLGTWGEERYNEQFFGPGTRLTVL.

The chain joins TRBV5-1 to TRBJ2-3; TRBD1 aligns across 8 bases. V lost 6 bases and J lost 2; bases outside the gene matches: 14. Per germline, CDR1 SGHRS and CDR2 YFSETQ. The length of the CDR3 is 17 residues. In nucleotides, the CDR3 is TGCGCCAGCACCCCCCGGATTTGGACAGGGCTCACAGATACGCAGTATTTT. Translation: CASTPRIWTGLTDTQYF.

The J gene is TRBJ1-4, the V gene TRBV11-2, with TRBD1 matching over 8 bases. CDR1 and CDR2 (germline): SGHAT, FQNNGV. There are 17 residues in the CDR3. The V gene end was trimmed by 1 base and the J gene end by 3 bases; junction bases not matched to a gene: 7. In nucleotides, the CDR3 is TGTGCCAGCAGCTTAGGATGGGGACAGGCAGCTAATGAAAAACTGTTTTTT. Its translation is CASSLGWGQAANEKLFF.

The rearrangement joins TRBV28 to TRBJ1-5; D perhaps matches TRBD1 (5 bases). The germline CDR1 and CDR2 sequences are MDHEN and SYDVKM. The length of the CDR3 is 14 residues. V lost 3 bases and J lost 3, with 9 bases in between. Here the CDR3 DNA reads TGTGCCAGCAGTTTCGTGGGACCCAATCAGCCCCAGCATTTT. Translation: CASSFVGPNQPQHF. The full variable domain, in which reference TRBV28 and TRBJ1-5 provide the parts outside the CDR3, is DVKVTQSSRYLVKRTGEKVFLECVQDMDHENMFWYRQDPGLGLRLIYFSYDVKMKEKGDIPEGYSVSREKKERFSLILESASTNQTSMYLCASSFVGPNQPQHFGDGTRLSIL.

This rearrangement joins TRBV10-3 to TRBJ1-1; 9 positions match TRBD1. J gave up 8 bases and V 6 bases, and 10 bases lay outside the gene matches. CDR1 and CDR2 (germline): ENHRY, SYGVKD. The length of the CDR3 is 14 residues. The chain's CDR3 is CAIRTGTGISEAFF. CDR3 nucleotides: TGTGCCATCAGAACCGGGACAGGGATTTCAGAAGCTTTCTTT.